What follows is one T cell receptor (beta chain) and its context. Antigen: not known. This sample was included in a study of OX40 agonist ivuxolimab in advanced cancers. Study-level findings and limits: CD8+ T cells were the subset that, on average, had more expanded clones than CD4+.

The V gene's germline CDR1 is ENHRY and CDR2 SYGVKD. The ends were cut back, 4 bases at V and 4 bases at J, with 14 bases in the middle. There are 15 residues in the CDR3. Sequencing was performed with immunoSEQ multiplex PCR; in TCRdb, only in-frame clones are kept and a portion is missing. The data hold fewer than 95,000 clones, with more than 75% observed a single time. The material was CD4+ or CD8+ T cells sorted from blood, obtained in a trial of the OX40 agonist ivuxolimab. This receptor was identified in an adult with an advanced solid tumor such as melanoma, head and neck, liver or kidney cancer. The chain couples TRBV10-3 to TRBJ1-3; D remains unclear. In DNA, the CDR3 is TGTGCCATCAGTGTCGGGTCTCAAGCGGGAAACACCATATATTTT. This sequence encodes CAISVGSQAGNTIYF.